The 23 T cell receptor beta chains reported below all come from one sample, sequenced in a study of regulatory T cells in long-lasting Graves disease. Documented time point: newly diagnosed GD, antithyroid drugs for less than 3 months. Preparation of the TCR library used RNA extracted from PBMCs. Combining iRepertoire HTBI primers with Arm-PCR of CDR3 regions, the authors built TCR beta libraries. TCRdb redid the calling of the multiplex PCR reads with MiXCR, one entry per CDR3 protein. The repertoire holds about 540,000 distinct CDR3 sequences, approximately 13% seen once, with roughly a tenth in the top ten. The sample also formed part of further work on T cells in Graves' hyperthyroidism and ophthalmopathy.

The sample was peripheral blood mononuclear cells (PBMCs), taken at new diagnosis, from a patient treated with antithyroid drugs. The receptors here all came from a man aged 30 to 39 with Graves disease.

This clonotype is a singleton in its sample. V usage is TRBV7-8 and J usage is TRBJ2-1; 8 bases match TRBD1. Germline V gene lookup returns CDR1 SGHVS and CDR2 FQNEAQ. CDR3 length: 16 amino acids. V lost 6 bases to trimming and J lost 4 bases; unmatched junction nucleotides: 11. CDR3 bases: TGTGCCAGCAGAGTATCCGGGACAGGCGCTTACAATGAGCAGTTCTTC. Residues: CASRVSGTGAYNEQFF.

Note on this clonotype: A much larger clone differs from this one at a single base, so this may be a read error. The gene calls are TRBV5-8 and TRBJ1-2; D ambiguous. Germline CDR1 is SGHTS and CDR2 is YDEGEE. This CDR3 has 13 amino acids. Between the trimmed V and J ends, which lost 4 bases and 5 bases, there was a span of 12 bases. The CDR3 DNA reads TGTGCCAGCAGCCTCGATGGGGATTATGGCTACACCTTC. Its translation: CASSLDGDYGYTF. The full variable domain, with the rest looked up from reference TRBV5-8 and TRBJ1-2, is EAGVTQSPTHLIKTRGQQATLRCSPISGHTSVYWYQQALGLGLQFLLWYDEGEERNRGNFPPRFSGRQFPNYSSELNVNALELEDSALYLCASSLDGDYGYTFGSGTRLTVV.

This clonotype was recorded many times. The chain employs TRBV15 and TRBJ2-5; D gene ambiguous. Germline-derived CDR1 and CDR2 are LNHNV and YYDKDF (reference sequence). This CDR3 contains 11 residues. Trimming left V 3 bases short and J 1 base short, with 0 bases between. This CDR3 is CATSSQETQYF. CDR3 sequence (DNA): TGTGCCACCAGCAGCCAAGAGACCCAGTACTTC.

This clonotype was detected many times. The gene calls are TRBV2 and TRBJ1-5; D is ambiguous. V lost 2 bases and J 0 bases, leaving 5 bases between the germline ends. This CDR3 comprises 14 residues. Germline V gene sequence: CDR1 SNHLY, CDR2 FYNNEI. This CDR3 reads CASSERVSNQPQHF. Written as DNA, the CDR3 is TGTGCCAGCAGTGAACGAGTTAGCAATCAGCCCCAGCATTTT. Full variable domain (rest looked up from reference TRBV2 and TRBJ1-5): EPEVTQTPSHQVTQMGQEVILRCVPISNHLYFYWYRQILGQKVEFLVSFYNNEISEKSEIFDDQFSVERPDGSNFTLKIRSTKLEDSAMYFCASSERVSNQPQHFGDGTRLSIL.

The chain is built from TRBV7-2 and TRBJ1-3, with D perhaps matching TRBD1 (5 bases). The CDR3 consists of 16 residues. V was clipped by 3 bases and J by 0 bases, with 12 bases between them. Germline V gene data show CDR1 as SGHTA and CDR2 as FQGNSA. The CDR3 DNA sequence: TGTGCCAGCAGCTTGGGAGGGGTACGCTCTGGAAACACCATATATTTT. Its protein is CASSLGGVRSGNTIYF. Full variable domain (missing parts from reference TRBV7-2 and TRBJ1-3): GAGVSQSPSNKVTEKGKDVELRCDPISGHTALYWYRQSLGQGLEFLIYFQGNSAPDKSGLPSDRFSAERTGGSVSTLTIQRTQQEDSAVYLCASSLGGVRSGNTIYFGEGSWLTVV.

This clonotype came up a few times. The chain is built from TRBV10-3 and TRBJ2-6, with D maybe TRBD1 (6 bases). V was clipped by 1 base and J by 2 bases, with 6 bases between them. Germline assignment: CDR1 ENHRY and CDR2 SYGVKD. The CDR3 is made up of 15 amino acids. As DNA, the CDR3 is TGTGCCATCAGTGAGTACAGGGCTGGGGCCAACGTCCTGACTTTC. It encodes CAISEYRAGANVLTF.

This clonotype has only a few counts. The CDR3 region has the DNA TGTGCCATCACCAAGGACAGGGAGAACACTGAAGCTTTCTTT. This sequence encodes CAITKDRENTEAFF. The chain recombines TRBV10-3 with TRBJ1-1; TRBD1 aligns across 8 bases. Germline loops: CDR1 ENHRY, CDR2 SYGVKD. V was pared by 7 bases and J by 1 base, with 5 bases of the junction left unmatched. The CDR3 extends over 14 amino acids.

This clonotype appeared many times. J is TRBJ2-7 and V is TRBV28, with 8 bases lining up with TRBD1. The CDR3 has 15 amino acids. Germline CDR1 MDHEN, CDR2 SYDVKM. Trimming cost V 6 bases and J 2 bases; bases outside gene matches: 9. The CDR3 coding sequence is TGTGCCAGCAGGAACGGACAGGGTAGGACCTACGAGCAGTACTTC. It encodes CASRNGQGRTYEQYF.

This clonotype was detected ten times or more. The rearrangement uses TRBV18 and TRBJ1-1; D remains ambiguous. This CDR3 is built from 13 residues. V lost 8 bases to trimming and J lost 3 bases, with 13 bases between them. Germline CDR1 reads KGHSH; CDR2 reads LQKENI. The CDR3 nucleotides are TGTGCCAGCCTCTCGGGAGGGTACACTGAAGCTTTCTTT. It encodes CASLSGGYTEAFF.

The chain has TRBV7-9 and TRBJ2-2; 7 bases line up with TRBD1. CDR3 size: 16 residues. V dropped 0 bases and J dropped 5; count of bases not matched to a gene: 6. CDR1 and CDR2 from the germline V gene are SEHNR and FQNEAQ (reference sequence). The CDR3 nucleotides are TGTGCCAGCAGCTTAGCCGGGACAGTATTAACCGGGGAGCTGTTTTTT. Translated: CASSLAGTVLTGELFF.

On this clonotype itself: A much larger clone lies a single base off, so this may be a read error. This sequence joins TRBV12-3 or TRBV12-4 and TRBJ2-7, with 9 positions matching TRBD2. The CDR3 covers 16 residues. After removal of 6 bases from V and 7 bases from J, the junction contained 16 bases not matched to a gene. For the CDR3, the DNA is TGTGCCAGCAGCGGGAGGCCCGCGGGAGGGTACAATGAGCAGTACTTC. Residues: CASSGRPAGGYNEQYF.

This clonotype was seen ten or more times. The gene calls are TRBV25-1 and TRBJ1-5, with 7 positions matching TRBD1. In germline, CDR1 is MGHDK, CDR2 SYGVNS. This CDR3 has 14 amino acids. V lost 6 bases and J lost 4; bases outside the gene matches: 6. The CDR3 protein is CASRGQSRNQPQHF. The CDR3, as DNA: TGTGCCAGCAGGGGACAGAGCCGAAATCAGCCCCAGCATTTT.

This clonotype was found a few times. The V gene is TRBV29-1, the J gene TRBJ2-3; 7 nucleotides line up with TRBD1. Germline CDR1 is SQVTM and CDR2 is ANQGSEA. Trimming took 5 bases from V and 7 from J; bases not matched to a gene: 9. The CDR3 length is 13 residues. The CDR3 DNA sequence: TGCAGCGTTAAGGGACAGTTTTTAAATACGCAGTATTTT. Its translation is CSVKGQFLNTQYF.

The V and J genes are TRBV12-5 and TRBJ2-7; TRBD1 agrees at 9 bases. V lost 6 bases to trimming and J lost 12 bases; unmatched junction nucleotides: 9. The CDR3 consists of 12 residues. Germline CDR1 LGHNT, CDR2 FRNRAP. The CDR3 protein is CASGASRDRVYF. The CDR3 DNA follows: TGTGCTAGTGGCGCCTCCCGGGACAGGGTGTACTTC.

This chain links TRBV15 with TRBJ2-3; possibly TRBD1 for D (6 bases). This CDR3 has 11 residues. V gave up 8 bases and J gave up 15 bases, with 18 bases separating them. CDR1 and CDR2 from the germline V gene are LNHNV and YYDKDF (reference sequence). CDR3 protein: CATYKRDIYYF. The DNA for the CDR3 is TGTGCCACCTATAAACGGGACATCTACTATTTT. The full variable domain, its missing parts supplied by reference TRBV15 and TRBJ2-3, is DAMVIQNPRYQVTQFGKPVTLSCSQTLNHNVMYWYQQKSSQAPKLLFHYYDKDFNNEADTPDNFQSRRPNTSFCFLDIRSPGLGDTAMYLCATYKRDIYYFGPGTRLTVL.

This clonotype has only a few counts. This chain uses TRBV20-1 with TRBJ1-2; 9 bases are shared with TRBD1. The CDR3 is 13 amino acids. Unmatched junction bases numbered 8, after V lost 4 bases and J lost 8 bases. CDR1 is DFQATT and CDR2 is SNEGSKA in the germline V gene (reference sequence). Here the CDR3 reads CSATDRGGYGYTF. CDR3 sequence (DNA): TGCAGTGCTACGGACAGGGGAGGGTACGGCTACACCTTC.

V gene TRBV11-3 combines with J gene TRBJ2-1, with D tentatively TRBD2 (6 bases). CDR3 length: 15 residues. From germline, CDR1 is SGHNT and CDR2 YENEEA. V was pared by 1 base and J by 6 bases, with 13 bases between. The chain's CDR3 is CASSLGGGPSNEQFF. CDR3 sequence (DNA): TGTGCCAGCAGCTTAGGGGGAGGTCCCTCCAATGAGCAGTTCTTC.

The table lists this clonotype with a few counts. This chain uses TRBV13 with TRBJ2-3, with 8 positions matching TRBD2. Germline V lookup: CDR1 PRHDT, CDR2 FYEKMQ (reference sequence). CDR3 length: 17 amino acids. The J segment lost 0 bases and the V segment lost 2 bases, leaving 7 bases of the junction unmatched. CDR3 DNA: TGTGCCAGCAGCTTATGGGGCTTAGCGGGAAGCACAGATACGCAGTATTTT. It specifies CASSLWGLAGSTDTQYF.

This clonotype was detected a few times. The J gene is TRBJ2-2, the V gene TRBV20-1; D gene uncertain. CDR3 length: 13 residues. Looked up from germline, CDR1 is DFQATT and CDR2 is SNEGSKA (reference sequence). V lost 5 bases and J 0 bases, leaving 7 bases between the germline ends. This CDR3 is CSALRSNTGELFF. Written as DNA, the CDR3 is TGCAGTGCTTTACGGTCGAACACCGGGGAGCTGTTTTTT.

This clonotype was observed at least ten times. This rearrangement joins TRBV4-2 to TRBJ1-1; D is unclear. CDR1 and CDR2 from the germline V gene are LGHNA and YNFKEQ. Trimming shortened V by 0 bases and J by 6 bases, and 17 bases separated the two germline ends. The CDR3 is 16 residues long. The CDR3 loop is CASSQDVSGASPEAFF. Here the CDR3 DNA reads TGTGCCAGCAGCCAAGATGTATCGGGTGCGTCTCCTGAAGCTTTCTTT.

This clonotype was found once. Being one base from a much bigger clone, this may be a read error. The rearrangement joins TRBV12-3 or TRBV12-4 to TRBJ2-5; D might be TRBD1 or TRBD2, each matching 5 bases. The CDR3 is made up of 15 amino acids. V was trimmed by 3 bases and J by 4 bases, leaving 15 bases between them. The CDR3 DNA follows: TGTGCCAGCAGTTTTGGGGGAGTGGTCCCAGAGACCCAGTACTTC. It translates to CASSFGGVVPETQYF.

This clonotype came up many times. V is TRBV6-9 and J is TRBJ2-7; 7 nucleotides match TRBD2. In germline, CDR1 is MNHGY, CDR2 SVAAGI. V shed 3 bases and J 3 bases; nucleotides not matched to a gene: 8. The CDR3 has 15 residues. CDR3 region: CASSYRSTSSYEQYF. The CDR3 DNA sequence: TGTGCCAGCAGTTACAGATCGACTAGCAGCTACGAGCAGTACTTC.

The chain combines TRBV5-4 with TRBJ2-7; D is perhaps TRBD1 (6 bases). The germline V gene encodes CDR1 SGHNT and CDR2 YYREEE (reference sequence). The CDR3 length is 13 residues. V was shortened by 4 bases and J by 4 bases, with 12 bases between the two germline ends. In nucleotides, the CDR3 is TGTGCCAGCAGCCCCCTACAGGGTTACGAGCAGTACTTC. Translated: CASSPLQGYEQYF. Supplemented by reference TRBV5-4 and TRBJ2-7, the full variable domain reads ETGVTQSPTHLIKTRGQQVTLRCSSQSGHNTVSWYQQALGQGPQFIFQYYREEENGRGNFPPRFSGLQFPNYSSELNVNALELDDSALYLCASSPLQGYEQYFGPGTRLTVT.